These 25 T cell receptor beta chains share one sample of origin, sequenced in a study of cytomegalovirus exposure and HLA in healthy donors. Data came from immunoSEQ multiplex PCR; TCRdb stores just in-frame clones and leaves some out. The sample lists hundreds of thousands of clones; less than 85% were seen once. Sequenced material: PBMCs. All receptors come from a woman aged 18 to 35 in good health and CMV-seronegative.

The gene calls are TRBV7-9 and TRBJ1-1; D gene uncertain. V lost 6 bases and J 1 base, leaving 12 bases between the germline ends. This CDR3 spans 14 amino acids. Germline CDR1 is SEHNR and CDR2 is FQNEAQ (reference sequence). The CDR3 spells CASRPDGSNTEAFF. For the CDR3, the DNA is TGTGCCAGCAGACCAGACGGATCGAACACTGAAGCTTTCTTT. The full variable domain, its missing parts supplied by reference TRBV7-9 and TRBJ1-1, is DTGVSQNPRHKITKRGQNVTFRCDPISEHNRLYWYRQTLGQGPEFLTYFQNEAQLEKSRLLSDRFSAERPKGSFSTLEIQRTEQGDSAMYLCASRPDGSNTEAFFGQGTRLTVV.

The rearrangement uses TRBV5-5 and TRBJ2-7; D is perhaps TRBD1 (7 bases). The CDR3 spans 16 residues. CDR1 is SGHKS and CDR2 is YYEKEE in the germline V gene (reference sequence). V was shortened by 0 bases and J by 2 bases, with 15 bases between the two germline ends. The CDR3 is CASSLAGGRGTYEQYF. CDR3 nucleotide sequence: TGTGCCAGCAGCTTGGCCGGGGGCAGGGGGACCTACGAGCAGTACTTC.

The DNA for the CDR3 is TGCGCCAGTCAAGGTAGCGGGAGGGTTACAGATACGCAGTATTTT. This gives the protein CASQGSGRVTDTQYF. The chain links TRBV5-1 to TRBJ2-3; 11 positions agree with TRBD2. The germline V gene encodes CDR1 SGHRS and CDR2 YFSETQ. The J segment lost 3 bases and the V segment lost 8 bases, leaving 8 bases of the junction unmatched. This CDR3 region has 15 residues.

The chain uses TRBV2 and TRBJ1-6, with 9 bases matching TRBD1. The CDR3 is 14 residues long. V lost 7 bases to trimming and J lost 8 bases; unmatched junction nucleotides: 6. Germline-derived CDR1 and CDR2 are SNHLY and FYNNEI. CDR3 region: CASTPGQGDSPLHF. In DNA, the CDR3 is TGTGCCAGCACACCGGGACAGGGTGATTCACCCCTCCACTTT.

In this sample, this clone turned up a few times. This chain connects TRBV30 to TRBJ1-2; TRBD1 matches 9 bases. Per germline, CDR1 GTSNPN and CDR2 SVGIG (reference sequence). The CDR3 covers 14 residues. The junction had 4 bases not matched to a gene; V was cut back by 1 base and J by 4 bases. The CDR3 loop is CAWSARTGVYGYTF. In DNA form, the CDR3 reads TGTGCCTGGAGTGCTCGGACAGGGGTCTATGGCTACACCTTC.

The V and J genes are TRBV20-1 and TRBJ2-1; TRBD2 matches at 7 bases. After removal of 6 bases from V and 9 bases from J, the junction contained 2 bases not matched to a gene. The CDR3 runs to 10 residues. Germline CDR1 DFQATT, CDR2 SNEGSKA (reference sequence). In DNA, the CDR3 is TGCAGTGCAACGGGAGGTGAGCAGTTCTTC. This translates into CSATGGEQFF.

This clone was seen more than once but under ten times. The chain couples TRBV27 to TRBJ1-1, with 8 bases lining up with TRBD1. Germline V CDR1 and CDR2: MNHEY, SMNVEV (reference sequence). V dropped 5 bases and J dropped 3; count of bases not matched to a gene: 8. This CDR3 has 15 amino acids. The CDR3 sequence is CASSQTGTGYTEAFF. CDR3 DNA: TGTGCCAGCAGTCAGACCGGGACAGGATACACTGAAGCTTTCTTT.

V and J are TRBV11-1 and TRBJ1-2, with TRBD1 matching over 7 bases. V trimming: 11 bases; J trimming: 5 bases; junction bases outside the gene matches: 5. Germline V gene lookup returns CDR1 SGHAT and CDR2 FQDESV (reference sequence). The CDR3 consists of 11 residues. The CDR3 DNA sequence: TGTGCCGGCGGGACAGAGTATGGCTACACCTTC. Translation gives CAGGTEYGYTF.

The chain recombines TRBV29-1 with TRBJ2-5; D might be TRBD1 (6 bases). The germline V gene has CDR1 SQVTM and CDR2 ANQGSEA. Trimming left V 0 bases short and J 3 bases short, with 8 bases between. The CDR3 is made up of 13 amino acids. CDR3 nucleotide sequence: TGCAGCGTTGAAGAGGGGGCCAAAGAGACCCAGTACTTC. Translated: CSVEEGAKETQYF.

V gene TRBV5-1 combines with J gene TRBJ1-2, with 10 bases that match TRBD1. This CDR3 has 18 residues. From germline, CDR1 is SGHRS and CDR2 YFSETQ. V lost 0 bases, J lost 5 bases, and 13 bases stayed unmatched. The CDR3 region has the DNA TGCGCCAGCAGCTTGGACATGCGGGACAGGGGATTTTCATATGGCTACACCTTC. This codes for CASSLDMRDRGFSYGYTF.

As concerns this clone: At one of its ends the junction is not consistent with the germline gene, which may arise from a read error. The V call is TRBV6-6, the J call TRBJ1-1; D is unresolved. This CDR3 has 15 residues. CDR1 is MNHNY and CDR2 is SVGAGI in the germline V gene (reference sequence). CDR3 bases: TGTGCCAGCAGTCCCCCCTCACAGACGAACTCTGAAGCTTTCTTT. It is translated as CASSPPSQTNSEAFF.

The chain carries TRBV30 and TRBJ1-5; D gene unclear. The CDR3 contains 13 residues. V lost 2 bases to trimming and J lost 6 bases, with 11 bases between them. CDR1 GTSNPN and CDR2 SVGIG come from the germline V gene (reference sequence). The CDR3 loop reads CAWSNRGIQPQHF. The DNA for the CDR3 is TGTGCCTGGAGTAACCGGGGAATTCAGCCCCAGCATTTT.

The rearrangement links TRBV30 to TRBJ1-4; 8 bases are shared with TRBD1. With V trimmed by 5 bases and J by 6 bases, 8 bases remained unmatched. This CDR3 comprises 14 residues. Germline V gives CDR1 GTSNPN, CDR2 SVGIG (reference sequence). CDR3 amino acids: CAWSGGQGYEKLFF. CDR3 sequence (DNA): TGTGCCTGGTCGGGCGGACAGGGTTATGAAAAACTGTTTTTT.

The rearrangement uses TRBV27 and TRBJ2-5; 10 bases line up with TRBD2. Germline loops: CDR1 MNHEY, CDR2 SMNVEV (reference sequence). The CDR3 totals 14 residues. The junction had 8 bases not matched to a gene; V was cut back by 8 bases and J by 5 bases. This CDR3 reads CASGASGRLETQYF. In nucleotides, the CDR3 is TGTGCCAGCGGCGCTAGCGGGAGATTGGAGACCCAGTACTTC.

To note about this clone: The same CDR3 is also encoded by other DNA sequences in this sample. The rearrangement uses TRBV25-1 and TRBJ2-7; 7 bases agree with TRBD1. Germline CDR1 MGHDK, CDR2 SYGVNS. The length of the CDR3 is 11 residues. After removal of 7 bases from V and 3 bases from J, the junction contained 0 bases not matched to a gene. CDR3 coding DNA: TGTGCCAGCACAGGGGGCTACGAGCAGTACTTC. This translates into CASTGGYEQYF.

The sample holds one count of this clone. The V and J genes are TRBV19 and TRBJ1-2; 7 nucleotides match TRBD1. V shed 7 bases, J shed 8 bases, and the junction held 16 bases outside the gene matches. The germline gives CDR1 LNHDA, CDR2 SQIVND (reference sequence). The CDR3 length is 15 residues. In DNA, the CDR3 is TGTGCCAGTATCAGCTCCCCCGGACAGGTGCAGGGCTACACCTTC. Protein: CASISSPGQVQGYTF.

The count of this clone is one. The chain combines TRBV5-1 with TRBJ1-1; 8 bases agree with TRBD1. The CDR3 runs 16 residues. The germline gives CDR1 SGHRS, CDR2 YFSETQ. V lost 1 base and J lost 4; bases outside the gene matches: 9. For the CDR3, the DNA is TGCGCCAGCAGCTTGCAAGGACAGGGCCAGGGCACTGAAGCTTTCTTT. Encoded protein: CASSLQGQGQGTEAFF.

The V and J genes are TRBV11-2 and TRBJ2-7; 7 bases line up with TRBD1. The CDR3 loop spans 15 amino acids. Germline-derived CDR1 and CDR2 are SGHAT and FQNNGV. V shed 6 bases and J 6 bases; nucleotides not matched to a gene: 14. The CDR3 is CASSRTGTAAREQYF. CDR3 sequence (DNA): TGTGCCAGCAGTCGCACCGGGACAGCCGCTCGCGAGCAGTACTTC.

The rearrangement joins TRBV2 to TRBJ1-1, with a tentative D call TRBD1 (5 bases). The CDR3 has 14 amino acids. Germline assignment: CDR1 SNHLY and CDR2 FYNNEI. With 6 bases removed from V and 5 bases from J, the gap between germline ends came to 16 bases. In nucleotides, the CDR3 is TGTGCCAGCAGAGACGGGGGTGTGGGTACTGAAGCTTTCTTT. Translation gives CASRDGGVGTEAFF.

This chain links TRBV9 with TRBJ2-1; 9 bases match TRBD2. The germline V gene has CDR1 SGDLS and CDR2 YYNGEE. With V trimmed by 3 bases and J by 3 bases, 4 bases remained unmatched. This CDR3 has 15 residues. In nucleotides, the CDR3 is TGTGCCAGCAGCGCCGCTAGCGGGATCTACAATGAGCAGTTCTTC. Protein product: CASSAASGIYNEQFF.

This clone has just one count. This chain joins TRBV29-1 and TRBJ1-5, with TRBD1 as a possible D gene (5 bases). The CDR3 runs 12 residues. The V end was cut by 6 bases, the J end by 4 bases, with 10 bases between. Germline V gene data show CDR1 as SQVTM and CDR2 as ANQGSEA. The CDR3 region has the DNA TGCAGCGTCCGGGACGGAAATCAGCCCCAGCATTTT. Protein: CSVRDGNQPQHF.

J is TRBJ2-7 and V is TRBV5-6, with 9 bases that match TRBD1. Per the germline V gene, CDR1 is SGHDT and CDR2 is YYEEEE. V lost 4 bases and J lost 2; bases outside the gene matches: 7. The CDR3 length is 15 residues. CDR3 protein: CASSETGGGPYEQYF. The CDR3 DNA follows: TGTGCCAGCAGCGAAACAGGGGGCGGCCCCTACGAGCAGTACTTC.

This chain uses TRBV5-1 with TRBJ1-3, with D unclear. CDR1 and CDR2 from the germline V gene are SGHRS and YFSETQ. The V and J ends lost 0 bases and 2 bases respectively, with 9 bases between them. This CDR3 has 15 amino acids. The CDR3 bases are TGCGCCAGCAGCTTGGTTGGGGAACCTGGAAACACCATATATTTT. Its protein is CASSLVGEPGNTIYF.

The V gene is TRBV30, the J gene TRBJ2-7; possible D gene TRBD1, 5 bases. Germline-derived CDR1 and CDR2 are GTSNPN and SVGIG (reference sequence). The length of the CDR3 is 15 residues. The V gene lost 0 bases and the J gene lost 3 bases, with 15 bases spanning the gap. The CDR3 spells CAWSVLGQGFYEQYF. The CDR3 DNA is TGTGCCTGGAGTGTACTCGGGCAGGGTTTCTACGAGCAGTACTTC.

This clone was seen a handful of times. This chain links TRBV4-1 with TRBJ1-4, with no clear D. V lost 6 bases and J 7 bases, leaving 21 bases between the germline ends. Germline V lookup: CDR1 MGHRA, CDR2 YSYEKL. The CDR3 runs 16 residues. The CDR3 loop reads CASSPKTGRPGEKLFF. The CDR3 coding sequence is TGCGCCAGCAGTCCTAAGACGGGCAGGCCCGGTGAAAAACTGTTTTTT.